The clone carrying this TCR beta chain has a handful of counts. Through a sample-barcoded 5' primer and a J-beta primer mix, a second PCR was run for roughly 7 to 11 cycles. TCRdb independently ran MiXCR on the 5' RACE reads; one entry per CDR3 protein. Of about 930,000 distinct CDR3 sequences listed, about 27% were seen once; the top ten hold 9.5% to 13%. This specimen comes from a study of blood T cells in healthy people across ages. Trimming left V 10 bases short and J 2 bases short, with 12 bases between. This CDR3 has 12 residues. Per the germline V gene, CDR1 is MNHNY and CDR2 is SVGAGI (reference sequence). This same sample was also part of a study on T cells of mothers and their children.

This chain links TRBV6-6 with TRBJ2-7; D not resolved. Sequenced input: blood. The receptor was derived from a woman between 40 and 50 years old in good health. The CDR3 DNA follows: TGTGCCACCCGTTTGGGCGCCTACGAGCAGTACTTC. Its protein product is CATRLGAYEQYF.